The 22 T cell receptor beta chains in this list originate from one sample, sequenced in a study of T cell repertoires in cytomegalovirus infection. Via MiXCR, TCRdb re-called the reads, giving one row per CDR3 protein. This sample has 150,000 to 200,000 distinct CDR3 sequences, with about a tenth found just once. Source material: PBMCs. The receptor set was obtained from a human donor in good health (CMV status not recorded). Some clones in this sample may be carry-over from other donors' samples.

This clonotype was picked up many times. The V call is TRBV7-6, the J call TRBJ2-7, with D unresolved. Trimming took off 5 bases at V and 6 bases at J, with 14 bases between the two ends. Germline V CDR1 and CDR2: SGHVS, FNYEAQ. The CDR3 is made up of 13 amino acids. The CDR3: CASSRSGSGEQYF. The CDR3, as DNA: TGTGCCAGCAGCCGCTCTGGGTCGGGCGAGCAGTACTTC.

V gene TRBV20-1 combines with J gene TRBJ2-7, with 9 bases matching TRBD2. From germline, CDR1 is DFQATT and CDR2 SNEGSKA (reference sequence). The CDR3 is 15 amino acids. V was clipped by 1 base and J by 2 bases; unmatched bases: 6. CDR3 amino acids: CSARAEREVTYEQYF. The CDR3 DNA is TGCAGTGCTAGAGCGGAGCGGGAGGTGACCTACGAGCAGTACTTC.

This clonotype was counted ten times or more. The chain couples TRBV7-8 to TRBJ1-4, with 9 bases that match TRBD1. This CDR3 has 19 residues. V lost 4 bases and J lost 7; bases outside the gene matches: 19. Germline CDR1 SGHVS, CDR2 FQNEAQ. In DNA, the CDR3 is TGTGCCAGCAGCTCCTCTCCGGACAGGGGATCGGAAACTGGTGAAAAACTGTTTTTT. Its translation is CASSSSPDRGSETGEKLFF.

The V and J genes are TRBV6-6 and TRBJ2-7; 9 nucleotides align to TRBD1. J gave up 3 bases and V 6 bases, and 12 bases lay outside the gene matches. The CDR3 sequence is 16 residues long. CDR1 MNHNY and CDR2 SVGAGI come from the germline V gene (reference sequence). In DNA, the CDR3 is TGTGCCAGCAGCAAAGCAGCCGGGACAGGGTTCTACGAGCAGTACTTC. Its protein product is CASSKAAGTGFYEQYF.

The V and J genes are TRBV5-1 and TRBJ2-7; TRBD1 matches 7 bases. The junction had 5 bases not matched to a gene; V was cut back by 0 bases and J by 5 bases. The CDR3 has 14 amino acids. Germline CDR1 reads SGHRS; CDR2 reads YFSETQ. Written as DNA, the CDR3 is TGCGCCAGCAGCTTGGCCGGGACAGTCGACGAGCAGTACTTC. This codes for CASSLAGTVDEQYF. Drawing the rest from reference TRBV5-1 and TRBJ2-7, the complete variable domain is KAGVTQTPRYLIKTRGQQVTLSCSPISGHRSVSWYQQTPGQGLQFLFEYFSETQRNKGNFPGRFSGRQFSNSRSEMNVSTLELGDSALYLCASSLAGTVDEQYFGPGTRLTVT.

This clonotype was found many times. The chain recombines TRBV7-2 with TRBJ2-1; D gene ambiguous. The length of the CDR3 is 13 residues. Trimming removed 3 bases at V and 5 bases at J, with 8 bases between. CDR1 and CDR2 from the germline V gene are SGHTA and FQGNSA. The CDR3 sequence: CASSFRQNNEQFF. CDR3 DNA: TGTGCCAGCAGCTTTAGGCAGAACAATGAGCAGTTCTTC.

The chain joins TRBV28 to TRBJ1-1; D uncertain. CDR3 length: 12 amino acids. The V gene's germline CDR1 is MDHEN and CDR2 SYDVKM. The V end was cut by 3 bases, the J end by 7 bases, with 9 bases between. The CDR3 nucleotides read TGTGCCAGCAGTTTTGGGCCCGGTGAAGCTTTCTTT. It translates to CASSFGPGEAFF.

The chain combines TRBV29-1 with TRBJ1-2; 8 bases fit TRBD1. This CDR3 is 14 amino acids long. With 2 bases clipped from V and 7 bases from J, the junction kept 9 bases outside the gene matches. The V gene's germline CDR1 is SQVTM and CDR2 ANQGSEA. The CDR3 protein is CSVERGQGAIGYTF. CDR3 DNA sequence: TGCAGCGTTGAAAGGGGGCAGGGGGCAATTGGCTACACCTTC.

The table lists this clonotype with many counts. The chain couples TRBV3-1 to TRBJ2-5; TRBD1 agrees at 8 bases. CDR3 length equals 15 residues. Germline V CDR1 and CDR2: LGHDT, YNNKEL (reference sequence). V shed 3 bases, J shed 2 bases, and the junction held 5 bases outside the gene matches. Here the CDR3 DNA reads TGTGCCAGCAGCCATTTATGGGACAGGCAAGAGACCCAGTACTTC. Translated: CASSHLWDRQETQYF.

In this sample, this clonotype turned up many times. This chain uses TRBV28 with TRBJ1-1, with D possibly being TRBD1 (5 bases). The CDR3 consists of 12 residues. Trimming shortened V by 7 bases and J by 1 base, and 7 bases separated the two germline ends. The germline V gene has CDR1 MDHEN and CDR2 SYDVKM. The CDR3: CASKTGNTEAFF. The DNA for the CDR3 is TGTGCCAGCAAAACAGGGAACACTGAAGCTTTCTTT.

V and J are TRBV5-6 and TRBJ2-1; unclear D gene. Trimming stripped 7 bases from V and 0 bases from J, with 11 bases between. Germline assignment: CDR1 SGHDT and CDR2 YYEEEE. The CDR3 has 14 residues. The CDR3 reads CASRDISSYNEQFF. For the CDR3, the DNA is TGTGCCAGCCGCGACATCAGCTCCTACAATGAGCAGTTCTTC. Complete variable domain (other parts from reference TRBV5-6 and TRBJ2-1): DAGVTQSPTHLIKTRGQQVTLRCSPKSGHDTVSWYQQALGQGPQFIFQYYEEEERQRGNFPDRFSGHQFPNYSSELNVNALLLGDSALYLCASRDISSYNEQFFGPGTRLTVL.

This clonotype was recorded a few times. The rearrangement links TRBV20-1 to TRBJ1-1, with D unresolved. V was clipped by 0 bases and J by 7 bases, with 12 bases between them. This CDR3 contains 13 residues. CDR1 is DFQATT, CDR2 SNEGSKA, per germline (reference sequence). This chain's CDR3 is CSARDGGWGEAFF. In DNA form, the CDR3 reads TGCAGTGCTAGAGATGGCGGGTGGGGTGAAGCTTTCTTT.

This clonotype was counted at least ten times. The chain carries TRBV7-2 and TRBJ2-5, with 8 bases matching TRBD2. The CDR3 has 14 amino acids. Per germline, CDR1 SGHTA and CDR2 FQGNSA. V trimming: 5 bases; J trimming: 2 bases; junction bases outside the gene matches: 4. CDR3 sequence (DNA): TGTGCCAGCAGCCCGACTAGCGTACAAGAGACCCAGTACTTC. The encoded protein is CASSPTSVQETQYF.

This clonotype showed up many times. The gene calls are TRBV4-3 and TRBJ2-2; D is uncertain. CDR3 size: 14 residues. V lost 2 bases and J lost 6, with 10 bases in between. Germline V gives CDR1 LGHNA, CDR2 YSLEER. The CDR3 DNA reads TGCGCCAGCAGCCAAACGTCTCGGTCCGGGGAGCTGTTTTTT. It encodes CASSQTSRSGELFF.

This clonotype was counted only a few times. The rearrangement joins TRBV9 to TRBJ2-7, with a tentative D call TRBD2 (6 bases). Trimming took off 1 base at V and 6 bases at J, with 11 bases between the two ends. The V gene's germline CDR1 is SGDLS and CDR2 YYNGEE. The CDR3 runs to 13 residues. CDR3 sequence (DNA): TGTGCCAGCAGCGTACTACTAGCCAGCGAGCAGTACTTC. Residues: CASSVLLASEQYF.

The sample holds many counts of this clonotype. The rearrangement uses TRBV27 and TRBJ2-1; D not certain. Germline CDR1 reads MNHEY; CDR2 reads SMNVEV (reference sequence). V gave up 5 bases and J gave up 1 base, with 15 bases separating them. CDR3 length: 16 residues. The CDR3 coding sequence is TGTGCCAGCAGTAACTCCGACGGCCTATCCTACAATGAGCAGTTCTTC. Amino acids: CASSNSDGLSYNEQFF.

The chain recombines TRBV18 with TRBJ2-7, with D possibly matching TRBD1 (6 bases). This CDR3 is built from 15 residues. V was pared by 2 bases and J by 1 base, with 12 bases between. Germline V gives CDR1 KGHSH, CDR2 LQKENI. CDR3 in DNA: TGTGCCAGCTCACCAGGCCAGGGGCATTCCTACGAGCAGTACTTC. Translated: CASSPGQGHSYEQYF.

This clonotype was seen repeatedly, ten times or more. The chain uses TRBV25-1 and TRBJ2-5; D is unclear. The CDR3 consists of 15 residues. V was pared by 1 base and J by 1 base, with 10 bases between. CDR1 is MGHDK and CDR2 is SYGVNS in the germline V gene. The CDR3 reads CASSESNRVQETQYF. CDR3 DNA: TGTGCCAGCAGTGAATCTAATAGGGTCCAAGAGACCCAGTACTTC.

The sample holds many counts of this clonotype. The V gene is TRBV12-3 or TRBV12-4, the J gene TRBJ2-3; 8 bases line up with TRBD2. The CDR3 covers 15 residues. The V gene end was trimmed by 4 bases and the J gene end by 0 bases; junction bases not matched to a gene: 3. Here the CDR3 DNA reads TGTGCCAGCAGTTCAGGGACTAGAAGCACAGATACGCAGTATTTT. Translating it yields CASSSGTRSTDTQYF.

This clonotype was detected only a few times. The chain combines TRBV14 with TRBJ2-1, with 10 bases matching TRBD2. The CDR3 extends over 16 amino acids. From germline, CDR1 is SGHDN and CDR2 FVKESK. Losses at the gene ends were 2 bases for V and 9 bases for J; bases not matched to a gene: 10. In DNA, the CDR3 is TGTGCCAGCAGCCAACTAAGCGGGAGGGCTAGTAGTGAGCAGTTCTTC. Amino acids: CASSQLSGRASSEQFF.

The table lists this clonotype with many counts. The chain employs TRBV28 and TRBJ1-1; a possible D gene is TRBD1 (6 bases). The germline CDR1 and CDR2 sequences are MDHEN and SYDVKM. The V end lost 5 bases, the J end lost 3 bases, and 16 bases lay between the germline ends. The CDR3 sequence is 15 residues long. The CDR3 DNA reads as TGTGCCAGCAGTCCGACCAAACAGGGTGACACTGAAGCTTTCTTT. Amino acid sequence: CASSPTKQGDTEAFF.

At least ten counts were recorded for this clonotype. This chain links TRBV19 with TRBJ1-3; a weak D match, TRBD1 (5 bases). The germline V and J ends were trimmed by 7 bases and 1 base, with 23 bases remaining between them. The V gene's germline CDR1 is LNHDA and CDR2 SQIVND (reference sequence). CDR3 size: 18 residues. CDR3 in DNA: TGTGCCAGTATTAGAGGAGGGGACGGAATGGGATCTGGAAACACCATATATTTT. This codes for CASIRGGDGMGSGNTIYF.